This entry is about one TCR beta chain. Its antigen is not known. An end of the junction differs from the germline gene, which may be a read error. The V gene's germline CDR1 is LGHNA and CDR2 YNFKEQ. This CDR3 contains 16 residues. This entry comes from a study of tumor and adjacent non-tumor tissue in lung cancer. The wider study: The cohort had about 12 adenocarcinoma, a couple of squamous cell and 1 small cell patients.

Three rounds of nested PCR, following a modified ARM-PCR protocol, produced the TCRbeta library. Each CDR3 protein is one row after TCRdb ran MiXCR on the multiplex PCR reads. The table lists more than 95,000 distinct CDR3 sequences, roughly 64% of them singletons, with roughly 13% in the top ten. Findings and limits, study-wide: TCR diversity was significantly greater in tumor than normal lung tissue. In normal lung, the top 100 clones were significantly more dominant than in tumor.

RNA was extracted from bulk tissue without any cell sorting. Chemotherapy-naive patients with new lung cancer underwent thoracic surgery in China, August–late 2014. Material for sequencing was lung tumor tissue. The receptor's source is a man aged 25-40 years with non-small cell lung cancer. V and J are TRBV4-2 and TRBJ2-1; D is perhaps TRBD2 (6 bases). CDR3 coding DNA: TGTGCCAGCAGCCAATTAGCGGTGGGGCGATACAATGGGCAGTTCTTC. Protein product: CASSQLAVGRYNGQFF.